Below are 15 T cell receptor beta chains sequenced from a single sample in a study of blood T cell repertoires in COVID-19 (dated by TCRdb to 2020 to 2022). The method behind the library was the immunoSEQ multiplex PCR assay. TCRdb took this table from immuneACCESS and kept in-frame rearrangements with V and J called. Such tables lack part of the clones; where checked against another copy, unresolved V genes explain under half of the gap, and the rest is unexplained. This sample comprises about 180,000 clones, around 76% of them detected only once. The ten largest clones take up roughly 9.1% of the sample. The sample was peripheral blood. Receptors originate from an older woman with acute or convalescent COVID-19.

The chain uses TRBV5-6 and TRBJ1-2; D is ambiguous. V was pared by 0 bases and J by 3 bases, with 9 bases between. CDR3 length: 14 residues. The germline gives CDR1 SGHDT, CDR2 YYEEEE. CDR3 region: CASSLAAADYGYTF. The CDR3 DNA reads as TGTGCCAGCAGCTTGGCCGCGGCAGACTATGGCTACACCTTC. Full variable domain (outside the CDR3, taken from reference TRBV5-6 and TRBJ1-2): DAGVTQSPTHLIKTRGQQVTLRCSPKSGHDTVSWYQQALGQGPQFIFQYYEEEERQRGNFPDRFSGHQFPNYSSELNVNALLLGDSALYLCASSLAAADYGYTFGSGTRLTVV.

J is TRBJ2-7 and V is TRBV4-1; 8 bases fit TRBD1. V gave up 1 base and J gave up 3 bases; unmatched junction bases: 8. The germline CDR1 and CDR2 sequences are MGHRA and YSYEKL. The CDR3 covers 16 residues. CDR3 bases: TGCGCCAGCAGCCAAGCCCCAGGGGGCGCCGGCTACGAGCAGTACTTC. Translation gives CASSQAPGGAGYEQYF.

The genes are TRBV6-2 or TRBV6-3 and TRBJ1-1; TRBD1 agrees at 9 bases. This CDR3 is built from 15 residues. V lost 2 bases, J lost 7 bases, and 8 bases stayed unmatched. Germline V lookup: CDR1 MNHEY, CDR2 SVGEGT. The CDR3 spells CASSYGGTGTGEAFF. CDR3 sequence (DNA): TGTGCCAGCAGTTACGGGGGGACAGGGACAGGTGAAGCTTTCTTT.

This sequence joins TRBV11-3 and TRBJ2-3; 8 bases line up with TRBD2. V shed 6 bases and J 4 bases; nucleotides not matched to a gene: 9. Germline assignment: CDR1 SGHNT and CDR2 YENEEA. The CDR3 is 15 amino acids. DNA of the CDR3: TGTGCCAGCAGGGGACCGGGACTAGAGGCAGATACGCAGTATTTT. Encoded protein: CASRGPGLEADTQYF.

The rearrangement links TRBV5-4 to TRBJ2-7, with unresolved D. The CDR3 extends over 16 amino acids. Germline V gene data show CDR1 as SGHNT and CDR2 as YYREEE (reference sequence). V was shortened by 1 base and J by 7 bases, with 21 bases between the two germline ends. The CDR3 loop reads CASSLSILATITEQYF. The DNA for the CDR3 is TGTGCCAGCAGCTTGTCAATTTTGGCCACAATTACAGAGCAGTACTTC.

V gene TRBV6-1 combines with J gene TRBJ1-1; D is ambiguous. The CDR3 has 13 residues. Deletions cut 2 bases from V and 3 bases from J, with 7 bases between. Germline-derived CDR1 and CDR2 are MNHNS and SASEGT. CDR3 region: CASSEFFHTEAFF. For the CDR3, the DNA is TGTGCCAGCAGTGAATTCTTTCACACTGAAGCTTTCTTT.

The sample holds one count of this clone. The rearrangement joins TRBV6-2 or TRBV6-3 to TRBJ2-3; TRBD1 is a possible D gene (6 bases). CDR1 MNHEY and CDR2 SVGEGT come from the germline V gene. V was clipped by 4 bases and J by 3 bases, with 17 bases between them. The CDR3 sequence is 16 residues long. CDR3 in amino acids: CASSSRATGGTDTQYF. In nucleotides, the CDR3 is TGTGCCAGCAGTTCCCGCGCGACAGGAGGTACAGATACGCAGTATTTT.

The chain recombines TRBV5-4 with TRBJ2-1, with 7 nucleotides matching TRBD1. The ends lost 4 bases at V and 0 bases at J; junction bases unmatched: 4. From germline, CDR1 is SGHNT and CDR2 YYREEE (reference sequence). The CDR3 has 15 residues. CDR3 sequence reads: CASSQRTGSYNEQFF. Here the CDR3 DNA reads TGTGCCAGCAGCCAGCGGACAGGCTCCTACAATGAGCAGTTCTTC.

The V and J genes are TRBV19 and TRBJ2-1; 7 nucleotides align to TRBD2. Germline values: CDR1 LNHDA, CDR2 SQIVND (reference sequence). The CDR3 runs 12 residues. The V segment lost 4 bases and the J segment 7 bases; nucleotides outside the gene matches: 1. CDR3 nucleotides: TGTGCCAGTAGTAGGGGGGGGAATGAGCAGTTCTTC. Translation gives CASSRGGNEQFF.

The gene calls are TRBV7-9 and TRBJ1-6; no clear D. This CDR3 spans 13 amino acids. CDR1 SEHNR and CDR2 FQNEAQ come from the germline V gene (reference sequence). The V end lost 1 base, the J end lost 8 bases, and 6 bases lay between the germline ends. Written as DNA, the CDR3 is TGTGCCAGCAGCTTAGACGGAGATTCACCCCTCCACTTT. This translates into CASSLDGDSPLHF. Supplemented by reference TRBV7-9 and TRBJ1-6, the full variable domain reads DTGVSQNPRHKITKRGQNVTFRCDPISEHNRLYWYRQTLGQGPEFLTYFQNEAQLEKSRLLSDRFSAERPKGSFSTLEIQRTEQGDSAMYLCASSLDGDSPLHFGNGTRLTVT.

This clone occurred a few times. The chain uses TRBV10-3 and TRBJ1-3; 12 bases are a match to TRBD1. The CDR3 extends over 18 amino acids. V lost 8 bases to trimming and J lost 0 bases; unmatched junction nucleotides: 11. Germline V CDR1 and CDR2: ENHRY, SYGVKD. DNA of the CDR3: TGTGCCATCCGTCCGGGACAGGGGGCCCGCAACTCTGGAAACACCATATATTTT. Residues: CAIRPGQGARNSGNTIYF.

The chain combines TRBV2 with TRBJ2-3, with D perhaps TRBD2 (6 bases). Trimming removed 2 bases at V and 8 bases at J, with 14 bases between. This CDR3 has 14 residues. Germline CDR1 reads SNHLY; CDR2 reads FYNNEI. The CDR3 protein is CASSETGDVITQYF. CDR3 in DNA: TGTGCCAGCAGTGAAACGGGAGATGTTATTACGCAGTATTTT.

The chain recombines TRBV5-1 with TRBJ1-5; D gene ambiguous. The germline V and J ends were trimmed by 2 bases and 2 bases, with 14 bases remaining between them. Germline V gene data show CDR1 as SGHRS and CDR2 as YFSETQ. CDR3 length: 16 residues. The CDR3 DNA sequence: TGCGCCAGCAGCTTAGGCGGTGAACGAGGCAATCAGCCCCAGCATTTT. Translating gives CASSLGGERGNQPQHF. Full variable domain (outside the CDR3, taken from reference TRBV5-1 and TRBJ1-5): KAGVTQTPRYLIKTRGQQVTLSCSPISGHRSVSWYQQTPGQGLQFLFEYFSETQRNKGNFPGRFSGRQFSNSRSEMNVSTLELGDSALYLCASSLGGERGNQPQHFGDGTRLSIL.

V and J are TRBV7-2 and TRBJ2-7; TRBD1 might be the D (5 bases). V lost 3 bases and J 2 bases, leaving 8 bases between the germline ends. The CDR3 has 13 residues. Germline V CDR1 and CDR2: SGHTA, FQGNSA. The CDR3 DNA follows: TGTGCCAGCAGCTTTGCAGGGACCTACGAGCAGTACTTC. Translated, it gives CASSFAGTYEQYF.

The chain uses TRBV19 and TRBJ2-5, with D possibly being TRBD1 (5 bases). Germline V lookup: CDR1 LNHDA, CDR2 SQIVND (reference sequence). This CDR3 is built from 13 residues. Trimming cost V 9 bases and J 5 bases, with 16 bases left between them. The CDR3 sequence is CASSPRVGETQYF. CDR3 nucleotides: TGTGCCAGCTCCCCCAGGGTGGGCGAGACCCAGTACTTC.